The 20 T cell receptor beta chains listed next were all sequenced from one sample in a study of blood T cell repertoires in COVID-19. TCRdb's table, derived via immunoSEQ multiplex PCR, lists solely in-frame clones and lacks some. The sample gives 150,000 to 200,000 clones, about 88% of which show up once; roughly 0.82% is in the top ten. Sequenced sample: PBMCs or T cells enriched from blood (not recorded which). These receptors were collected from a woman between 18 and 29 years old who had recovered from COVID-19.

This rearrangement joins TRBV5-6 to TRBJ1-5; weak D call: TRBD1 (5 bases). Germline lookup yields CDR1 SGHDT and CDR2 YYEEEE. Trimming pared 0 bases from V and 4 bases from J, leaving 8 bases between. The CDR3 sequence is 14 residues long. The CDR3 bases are TGTGCCAGCAGCTTGGGTGCAGGGAATCAGCCCCAGCATTTT. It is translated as CASSLGAGNQPQHF.

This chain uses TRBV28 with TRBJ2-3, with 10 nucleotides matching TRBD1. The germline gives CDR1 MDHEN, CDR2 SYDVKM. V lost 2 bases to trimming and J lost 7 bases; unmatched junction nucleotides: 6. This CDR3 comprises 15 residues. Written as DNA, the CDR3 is TGTGCCAGCAGTTTAAGGGACAGGGGAGCCCATACGCAGTATTTT. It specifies CASSLRDRGAHTQYF. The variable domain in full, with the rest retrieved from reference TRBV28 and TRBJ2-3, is DVKVTQSSRYLVKRTGEKVFLECVQDMDHENMFWYRQDPGLGLRLIYFSYDVKMKEKGDIPEGYSVSREKKERFSLILESASTNQTSMYLCASSLRDRGAHTQYFGPGTRLTVL.

The DNA of the CDR3 is TGCGCCAGCAGCTCGAGCGGAAGTTTTGAGGGAGGGCGGGGTTACAATGAGCAGTTCTTC. It translates to CASSSSGSFEGGRGYNEQFF. The chain recombines TRBV5-1 with TRBJ2-1, with TRBD2 identical over 7 bases. CDR1 is SGHRS and CDR2 is YFSETQ in the germline V gene. The CDR3 loop spans 20 amino acids. Trimming cost V 3 bases and J 4 bases; bases outside gene matches: 22.

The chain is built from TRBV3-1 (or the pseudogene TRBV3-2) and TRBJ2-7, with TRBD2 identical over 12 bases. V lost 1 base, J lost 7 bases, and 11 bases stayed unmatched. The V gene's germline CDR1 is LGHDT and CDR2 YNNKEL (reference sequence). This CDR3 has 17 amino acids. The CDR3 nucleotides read TGTGCCAGCAGCCAAGGGGGGCTAGCGGGAGGGCTGGGAGAGCAGTACTTC. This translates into CASSQGGLAGGLGEQYF.

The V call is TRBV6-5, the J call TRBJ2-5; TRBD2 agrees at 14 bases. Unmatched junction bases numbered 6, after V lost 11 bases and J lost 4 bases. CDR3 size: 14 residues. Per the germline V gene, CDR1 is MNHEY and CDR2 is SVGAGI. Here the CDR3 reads CACGTSGSRETQYF. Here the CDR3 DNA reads TGTGCCTGTGGGACTAGCGGGAGTCGAGAGACCCAGTACTTC.

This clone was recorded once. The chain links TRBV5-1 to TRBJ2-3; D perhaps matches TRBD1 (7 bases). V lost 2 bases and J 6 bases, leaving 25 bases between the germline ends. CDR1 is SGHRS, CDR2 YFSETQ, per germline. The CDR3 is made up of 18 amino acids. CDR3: CASSFGRRRDRIGDTQYF. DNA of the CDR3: TGCGCCAGCAGCTTCGGGCGCCGGCGGGACAGAATAGGGGATACGCAGTATTTT.

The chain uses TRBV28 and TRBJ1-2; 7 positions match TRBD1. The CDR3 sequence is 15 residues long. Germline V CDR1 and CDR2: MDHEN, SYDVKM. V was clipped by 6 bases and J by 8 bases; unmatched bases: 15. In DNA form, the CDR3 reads TGTGCCAGCAGACATCCGGGGACAGCGGCGGGAGGCTACACCTTC. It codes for CASRHPGTAAGGYTF.

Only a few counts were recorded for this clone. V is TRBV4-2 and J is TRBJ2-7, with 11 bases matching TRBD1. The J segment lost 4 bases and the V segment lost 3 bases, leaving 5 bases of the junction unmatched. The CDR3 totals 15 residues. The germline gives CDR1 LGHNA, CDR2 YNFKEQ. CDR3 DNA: TGTGCCAGCAGCCAGGACAGGGGGCGGATATACGAGCAGTACTTC. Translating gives CASSQDRGRIYEQYF.

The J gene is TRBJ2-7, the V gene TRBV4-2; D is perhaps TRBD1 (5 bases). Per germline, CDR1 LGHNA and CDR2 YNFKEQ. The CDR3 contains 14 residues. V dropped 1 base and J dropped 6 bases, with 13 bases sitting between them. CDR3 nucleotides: TGTGCCAGCAGCCAAGGGGTAGGGGCTGTCGAGCAGTACTTC. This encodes CASSQGVGAVEQYF.

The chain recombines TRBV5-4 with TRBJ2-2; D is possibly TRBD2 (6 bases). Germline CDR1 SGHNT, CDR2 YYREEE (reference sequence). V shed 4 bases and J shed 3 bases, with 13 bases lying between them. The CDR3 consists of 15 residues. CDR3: CASSPWGEYTGELFF. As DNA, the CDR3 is TGTGCCAGCAGCCCTTGGGGGGAGTACACCGGGGAGCTGTTTTTT.

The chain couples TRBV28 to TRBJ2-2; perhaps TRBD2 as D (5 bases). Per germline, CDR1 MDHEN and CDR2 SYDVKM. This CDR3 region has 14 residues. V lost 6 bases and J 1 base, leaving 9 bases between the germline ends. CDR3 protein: CASRERRNTGELFF. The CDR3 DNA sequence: TGTGCCAGCAGGGAGCGGAGGAACACCGGGGAGCTGTTTTTT.

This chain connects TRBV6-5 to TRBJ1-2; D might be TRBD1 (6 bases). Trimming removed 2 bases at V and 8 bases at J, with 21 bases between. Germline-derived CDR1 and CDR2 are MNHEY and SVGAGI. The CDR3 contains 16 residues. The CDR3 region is CASSYGNREYSTGYTF. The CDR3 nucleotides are TGTGCCAGCAGTTACGGGAACAGGGAATATAGCACGGGCTACACCTTC.

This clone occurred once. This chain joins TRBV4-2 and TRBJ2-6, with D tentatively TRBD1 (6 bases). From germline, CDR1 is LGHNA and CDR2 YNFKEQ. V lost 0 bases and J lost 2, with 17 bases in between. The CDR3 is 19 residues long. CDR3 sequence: CASSQDGWGQTAGANVLTF. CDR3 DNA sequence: TGTGCCAGCAGCCAAGATGGGTGGGGGCAAACAGCTGGGGCCAACGTCCTGACTTTC.

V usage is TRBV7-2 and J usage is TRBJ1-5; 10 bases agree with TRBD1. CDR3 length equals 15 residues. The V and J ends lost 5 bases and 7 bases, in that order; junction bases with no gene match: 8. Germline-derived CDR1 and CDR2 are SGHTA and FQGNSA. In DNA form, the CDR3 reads TGTGCCAGCAGCCCGCAGACAGGGGGCTACCAGCCCCAGCATTTT. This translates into CASSPQTGGYQPQHF. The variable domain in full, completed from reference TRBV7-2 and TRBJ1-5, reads GAGVSQSPSNKVTEKGKDVELRCDPISGHTALYWYRQSLGQGLEFLIYFQGNSAPDKSGLPSDRFSAERTGGSVSTLTIQRTQQEDSAVYLCASSPQTGGYQPQHFGDGTRLSIL.

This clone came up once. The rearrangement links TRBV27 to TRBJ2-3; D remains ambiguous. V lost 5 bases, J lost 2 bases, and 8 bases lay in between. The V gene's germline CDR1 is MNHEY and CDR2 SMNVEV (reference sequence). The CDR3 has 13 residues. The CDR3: CASSPLNTDTQYF. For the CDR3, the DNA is TGTGCCAGCAGTCCACTCAACACAGATACGCAGTATTTT.

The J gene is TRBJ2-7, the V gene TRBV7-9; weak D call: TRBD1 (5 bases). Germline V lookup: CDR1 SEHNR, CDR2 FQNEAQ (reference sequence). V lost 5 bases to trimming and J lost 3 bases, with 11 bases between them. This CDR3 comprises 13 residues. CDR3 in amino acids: CASSGGASYEQYF. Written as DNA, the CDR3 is TGTGCCAGCAGCGGTGGGGCGAGCTACGAGCAGTACTTC.

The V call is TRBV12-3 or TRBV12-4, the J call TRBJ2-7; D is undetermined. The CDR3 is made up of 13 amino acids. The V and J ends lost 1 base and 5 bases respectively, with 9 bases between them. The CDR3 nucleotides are TGTGCCAGCAGTTTAGTTAGAGGAAACGAGCAGTACTTC. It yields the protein CASSLVRGNEQYF.

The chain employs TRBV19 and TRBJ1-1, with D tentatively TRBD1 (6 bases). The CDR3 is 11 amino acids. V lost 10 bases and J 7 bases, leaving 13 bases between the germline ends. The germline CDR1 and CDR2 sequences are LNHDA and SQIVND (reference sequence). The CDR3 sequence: CAIRMTGEAFF. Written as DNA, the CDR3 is TGTGCCATCAGGATGACAGGTGAAGCTTTCTTT.

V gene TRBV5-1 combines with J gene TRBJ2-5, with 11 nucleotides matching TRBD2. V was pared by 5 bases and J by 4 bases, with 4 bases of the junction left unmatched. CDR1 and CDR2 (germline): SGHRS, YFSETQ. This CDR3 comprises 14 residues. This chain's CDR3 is CASRVGLAGETQYF. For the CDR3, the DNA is TGCGCCAGCAGGGTCGGACTAGCGGGAGAGACCCAGTACTTC.

The chain's CDR3 is CASSHPPRASGITDTQYF. The DNA for the CDR3 is TGTGCCAGCAGCCATCCCCCCAGGGCTAGCGGGATCACAGATACGCAGTATTTT. The J gene is TRBJ2-3, the V gene TRBV7-2; the match to TRBD2 covers 9 bases. With V trimmed by 5 bases and J by 2 bases, 14 bases remained unmatched. The CDR3 extends over 18 amino acids. CDR1 and CDR2 (germline): SGHTA, FQGNSA. The full variable domain, with the rest looked up from reference TRBV7-2 and TRBJ2-3, is GAGVSQSPSNKVTEKGKDVELRCDPISGHTALYWYRQSLGQGLEFLIYFQGNSAPDKSGLPSDRFSAERTGGSVSTLTIQRTQQEDSAVYLCASSHPPRASGITDTQYFGPGTRLTVL.